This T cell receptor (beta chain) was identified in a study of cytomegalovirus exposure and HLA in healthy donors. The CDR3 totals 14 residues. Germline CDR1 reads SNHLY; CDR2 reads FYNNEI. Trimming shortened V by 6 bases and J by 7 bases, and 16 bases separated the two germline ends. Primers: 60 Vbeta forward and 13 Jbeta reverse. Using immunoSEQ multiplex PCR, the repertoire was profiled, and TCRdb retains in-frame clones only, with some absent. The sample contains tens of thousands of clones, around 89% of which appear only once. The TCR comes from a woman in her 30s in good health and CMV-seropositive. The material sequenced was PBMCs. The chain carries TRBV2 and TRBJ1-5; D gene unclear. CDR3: CASSQTSGYQPQHF. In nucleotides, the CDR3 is TGTGCCAGCAGCCAAACCTCGGGGTACCAGCCCCAGCATTTT.